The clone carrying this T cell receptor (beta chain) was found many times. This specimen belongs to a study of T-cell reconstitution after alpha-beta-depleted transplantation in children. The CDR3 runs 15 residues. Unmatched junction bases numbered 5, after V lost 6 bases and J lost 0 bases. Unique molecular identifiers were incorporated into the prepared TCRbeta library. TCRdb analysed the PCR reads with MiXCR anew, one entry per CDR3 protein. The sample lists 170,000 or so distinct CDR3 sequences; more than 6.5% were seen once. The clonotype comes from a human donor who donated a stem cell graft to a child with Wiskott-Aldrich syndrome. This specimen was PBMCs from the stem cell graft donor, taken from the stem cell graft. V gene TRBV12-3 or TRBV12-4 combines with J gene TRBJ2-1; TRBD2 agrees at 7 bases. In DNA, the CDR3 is TGTGCCAGCAGAACCGGGACTACCTCCTACAATGAGCAGTTCTTC. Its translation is CASRTGTTSYNEQFF.